These 24 T cell receptor beta chains originate from one sample sequenced in a study of blood T cell repertoires in COVID-19. Clones were sequenced by immunoSEQ multiplex PCR, and TCRdb holds only the in-frame ones, with some missing. The sample contains approximately 210,000 clones, 70% to 90% of which appear only once. The material sequenced was peripheral blood. Every receptor here comes from a woman aged 70 to 79 with active or convalescent COVID-19.

The genes are TRBV12-5 and TRBJ2-1; TRBD2 matches 8 bases. Germline V gives CDR1 LGHNT, CDR2 FRNRAP. J lost 5 bases, V lost 2 bases, and 5 bases had no gene match. This CDR3 contains 15 residues. The CDR3 sequence: CASGLPRGGNNEQFF. CDR3 bases: TGTGCTAGTGGTTTGCCCCGGGGGGGAAACAATGAGCAGTTCTTC.

The V call is TRBV2, the J call TRBJ1-4; perhaps TRBD1 as D (6 bases). V lost 2 bases and J lost 3, with 10 bases in between. Germline values: CDR1 SNHLY, CDR2 FYNNEI. There are 15 residues in the CDR3. CDR3 nucleotide sequence: TGTGCCAGCAGTGAATTGGGGGCCTCTAATGAAAAACTGTTTTTT. As protein: CASSELGASNEKLFF.

The chain employs TRBV6-1 and TRBJ1-5; D is uncertain. The CDR3 contains 14 residues. Germline V lookup: CDR1 MNHNS, CDR2 SASEGT. Trimming stripped 1 base from V and 3 bases from J, with 7 bases between. DNA for the CDR3: TGTGCCAGCAGTGAAGTTAGATCCAATCAGCCCCAGCATTTT. Its translation: CASSEVRSNQPQHF.

The chain has TRBV27 and TRBJ1-1; 8 bases map to TRBD1. CDR3 length: 15 residues. Germline V gives CDR1 MNHEY, CDR2 SMNVEV (reference sequence). Trimming cost V 5 bases and J 2 bases; bases outside gene matches: 7. DNA for the CDR3: TGTGCCAGCAGTGGACTCGGGACAGGAAACACTGAAGCTTTCTTT. Translated: CASSGLGTGNTEAFF.

A single count supports this clone. The V gene is TRBV2, the J gene TRBJ1-5; TRBD1 might be the D (6 bases). The CDR3 runs to 13 residues. CDR1 is SNHLY, CDR2 FYNNEI, per germline. Trimming removed 5 bases at V and 6 bases at J, with 11 bases between. The CDR3 bases are TGTGCCAGCAGTTCAGGGGTATCTCAGCCCCAGCATTTT. The encoded protein is CASSSGVSQPQHF.

The chain combines TRBV3-1 (or the pseudogene TRBV3-2) with TRBJ1-2; 9 bases align to TRBD1. The germline CDR1 and CDR2 sequences are LGHDT and YNNKEL (reference sequence). Trimming removed 5 bases from V and 5 bases from J; junction bases left unmatched: 3. The CDR3 extends over 13 amino acids. CDR3 in DNA: TGTGCCAGCAGCACAGGGGGCGCGTATGGCTACACCTTC. Residues: CASSTGGAYGYTF.

The genes are TRBV28 and TRBJ1-4, with 8 nucleotides matching TRBD1. CDR1 is MDHEN, CDR2 SYDVKM, per germline. V lost 6 bases and J lost 7; bases outside the gene matches: 13. The CDR3 sequence is 16 residues long. Here the CDR3 reads CASSSPDRAIVEKLFF. In DNA form, the CDR3 reads TGTGCCAGCAGCTCTCCGGACAGGGCCATCGTTGAAAAACTGTTTTTT.

The V and J genes are TRBV5-1 and TRBJ2-3, with TRBD1 as a possible D gene (7 bases). This CDR3 comprises 14 residues. V lost 7 bases to trimming and J lost 6 bases, with 18 bases between them. Germline CDR1 is SGHRS and CDR2 is YFSETQ. The CDR3, as DNA: TGCGCCAGCGGATCAGGGGGGTTCACGGATACGCAGTATTTT. Translated: CASGSGGFTDTQYF.

The chain combines TRBV29-1 with TRBJ2-3; D is perhaps TRBD2 (6 bases). Germline CDR1 and CDR2: SQVTM and ANQGSEA. The CDR3 length is 13 residues. Trimming stripped 4 bases from V and 2 bases from J, with 10 bases between. CDR3 sequence reads: CSVVGGYTDTQYF. CDR3 nucleotides: TGCAGCGTTGTCGGGGGTTACACAGATACGCAGTATTTT.

This clone has more than one count but fewer than ten. The gene calls are TRBV6-1 and TRBJ2-3; TRBD2 is a possible D gene (6 bases). The CDR3 is made up of 15 amino acids. V was trimmed by 1 base and J by 5 bases, leaving 13 bases between them. CDR1 and CDR2 (germline): MNHNS, SASEGT. The CDR3 region has the DNA TGTGCCAGCAGTGAAGTCGGAGGGGCTGGAGATACGCAGTATTTT. This sequence encodes CASSEVGGAGDTQYF.

This chain joins TRBV7-2 and TRBJ1-1; no clear D. V dropped 6 bases and J dropped 2 bases, with 16 bases sitting between them. Germline V gives CDR1 SGHTA, CDR2 FQGNSA. The CDR3 consists of 15 residues. The CDR3 DNA follows: TGTGCCAGCAGTCTCACTTTTGGGCCCAACACTGAAGCTTTCTTT. Translating gives CASSLTFGPNTEAFF.

The rearrangement uses TRBV6-6 and TRBJ2-7; maybe TRBD2 (6 bases). Germline V gene sequence: CDR1 MNHNY, CDR2 SVGAGI (reference sequence). The CDR3 contains 16 residues. V was clipped by 7 bases and J by 0 bases, with 19 bases between them. DNA of the CDR3: TGTGCCAGCACGATCTTACCGGGACTCCGCTCCTACGAGCAGTACTTC. Its translation: CASTILPGLRSYEQYF.

This clone was found a few times. This chain uses TRBV2 with TRBJ2-7; 7 nucleotides match TRBD2. The J segment lost 3 bases and the V segment lost 11 bases, leaving 7 bases of the junction unmatched. The CDR3 contains 12 residues. Germline V gene data show CDR1 as SNHLY and CDR2 as FYNNEI. The CDR3 region is CAGGETLYEQYF. The CDR3 DNA is TGTGCCGGGGGGGAGACTCTCTACGAGCAGTACTTC. The full variable domain, its missing parts supplied by reference TRBV2 and TRBJ2-7, is EPEVTQTPSHQVTQMGQEVILRCVPISNHLYFYWYRQILGQKVEFLVSFYNNEISEKSEIFDDQFSVERPDGSNFTLKIRSTKLEDSAMYFCAGGETLYEQYFGPGTRLTVT.

The CDR3 loop is CASSKDRGRGGGQPQHF. CDR3 coding DNA: TGTGCCAGCTCAAAGGACAGGGGGCGCGGAGGGGGTCAGCCCCAGCATTTT. This chain links TRBV18 with TRBJ1-5; 11 bases are shared with TRBD1. The CDR3 length is 17 residues. The J segment lost 6 bases and the V segment lost 5 bases, leaving 12 bases of the junction unmatched. The germline CDR1 and CDR2 sequences are KGHSH and LQKENI.

The chain is built from TRBV19 and TRBJ1-3; no definite D call. Germline CDR1 LNHDA, CDR2 SQIVND (reference sequence). The CDR3 runs to 14 residues. V was shortened by 6 bases and J by 5 bases, with 14 bases between the two germline ends. DNA of the CDR3: TGTGCCAGTAGCACACCTGGAGGGAGAAACACCATATATTTT. Translated, it gives CASSTPGGRNTIYF.

This clone was observed a single time. The rearrangement joins TRBV12-5 to TRBJ1-4, with TRBD1 identical over 7 bases. Trimming took 5 bases from V and 4 from J; bases not matched to a gene: 7. CDR1 is LGHNT, CDR2 FRNRAP, per germline. The CDR3 loop spans 15 amino acids. CDR3 DNA sequence: TGTGCTAGTGGTGTGGGACAGCCGGTTAATGAAAAACTGTTTTTT. Amino acid sequence: CASGVGQPVNEKLFF. Full variable domain (rest looked up from reference TRBV12-5 and TRBJ1-4): DARVTQTPRHKVTEMGQEVTMRCQPILGHNTVFWYRQTMMQGLELLAYFRNRAPLDDSGMPKDRFSAEMPDATLATLKIQPSEPRDSAVYFCASGVGQPVNEKLFFGSGTQLSVL.

The gene calls are TRBV27 and TRBJ1-2, with TRBD1 as a possible D gene (6 bases). CDR1 MNHEY and CDR2 SMNVEV come from the germline V gene (reference sequence). Trimming took 1 base from V and 2 from J, leaving 11 bases between them. The CDR3 runs 15 residues. The CDR3 DNA follows: TGTGCCAGCAGTTTATGGGGGCGCGGGAACTATGGCTACACCTTC. It is translated as CASSLWGRGNYGYTF.

The chain carries TRBV27 and TRBJ2-7; the D is unclear. CDR1 is MNHEY and CDR2 is SMNVEV in the germline V gene (reference sequence). This CDR3 region has 15 residues. Deletions cut 5 bases from V and 6 bases from J, with 20 bases between. The CDR3 region is CASSPQNPYRFEQYF. CDR3 bases: TGTGCCAGCAGTCCGCAAAACCCCTACCGCTTCGAGCAGTACTTC.

The J gene is TRBJ2-7, the V gene TRBV7-2; D gene unclear. CDR3 length: 15 amino acids. Germline V gene sequence: CDR1 SGHTA, CDR2 FQGNSA. The V gene lost 5 bases and the J gene lost 3 bases, with 17 bases spanning the gap. CDR3 nucleotide sequence: TGTGCCAGCAGCCCCGAGCATGCGGCGGACTACGAGCAGTACTTC. It translates to CASSPEHAADYEQYF.

The chain recombines TRBV5-6 with TRBJ1-4; 8 bases are a match to TRBD1. Germline loops: CDR1 SGHDT, CDR2 YYEEEE. The CDR3 runs to 15 residues. The V segment lost 2 bases and the J segment 4 bases; nucleotides outside the gene matches: 4. CDR3 coding DNA: TGTGCCAGCAGCTTCCGACAGGGGATTAATGAAAAACTGTTTTTT. It encodes CASSFRQGINEKLFF. The variable domain in full, completed from reference TRBV5-6 and TRBJ1-4, reads DAGVTQSPTHLIKTRGQQVTLRCSPKSGHDTVSWYQQALGQGPQFIFQYYEEEERQRGNFPDRFSGHQFPNYSSELNVNALLLGDSALYLCASSFRQGINEKLFFGSGTQLSVL.

The chain uses TRBV6-2 or TRBV6-3 and TRBJ2-6, with a tentative D call TRBD1 (6 bases). CDR1 is MNHEY and CDR2 is SVGEGT in the germline V gene. The CDR3 loop spans 19 amino acids. V lost 5 bases, J lost 2 bases, and 22 bases lay in between. For the CDR3, the DNA is TGTGCCAGCAGTACCGGACAGTGGGTTAGAATGCCTGGGGCCAACGTCCTGACTTTC. It codes for CASSTGQWVRMPGANVLTF.

The chain has TRBV13 and TRBJ2-5; D perhaps matches TRBD2 (6 bases). V dropped 5 bases and J dropped 1 base, with 23 bases sitting between them. This CDR3 is built from 18 residues. Germline-derived CDR1 and CDR2 are PRHDT and FYEKMQ (reference sequence). CDR3 nucleotide sequence: TGTGCCAGCAGCCCAACCAGATACGGGGGAGTAGGCCAAGAGACCCAGTACTTC. The encoded protein is CASSPTRYGGVGQETQYF. Looking up the rest from reference TRBV13 and TRBJ2-5 gives the full variable domain: AAGVIQSPRHLIKEKRETATLKCYPIPRHDTVYWYQQGPGQDPQFLISFYEKMQSDKGSIPDRFSAQQFSDYHSELNMSSLELGDSALYFCASSPTRYGGVGQETQYFGPGTRLLVL.

The J gene is TRBJ2-1, the V gene TRBV9, with 9 positions matching TRBD1. The CDR3 totals 16 residues. CDR1 SGDLS and CDR2 YYNGEE come from the germline V gene. With 0 bases clipped from V and 5 bases from J, the junction kept 6 bases outside the gene matches. Written as DNA, the CDR3 is TGTGCCAGCAGCGTAGGGCCAGGACAGGGGCACAATGAGCAGTTCTTC. This encodes CASSVGPGQGHNEQFF.

CDR3 coding DNA: TGCGCCAGCAGCCCTACCCCCAACGAAATATACAATGAGCAGTTCTTC. Protein product: CASSPTPNEIYNEQFF. The V call is TRBV5-1, the J call TRBJ2-1; D is unclear. The CDR3 loop spans 16 amino acids. The V end was cut by 4 bases, the J end by 4 bases, with 18 bases between. Germline CDR1 is SGHRS and CDR2 is YFSETQ.